The rows below give T cell receptor beta chains drawn from one sample of a study of early T cells in non-severe SARS-CoV-2 infection. In TCRdb, the 5' RACE reads were re-called with MiXCR into one record per CDR3 protein. The sample has around 78,000 distinct CDR3 sequences, over 12% seen once. Sequenced input: whole blood. These receptors all come from an adult who was a healthcare worker with PCR-confirmed SARS-CoV-2 infection or an uninfected control (not recorded which). The conserved cysteine and the conserved F or W are not part of the CDR3 here. Fields, in order: V gene, J gene, CDR3 protein.

>TRBV6-1|TRBJ2-5
ASRMTGSQETQY
>TRBV9|TRBJ2-7
ASSLGPGDLY
>TRBV6-2/TRBV6-3|TRBJ2-1
ASTGTGLAEF
>TRBV6-5|TRBJ2-2
ASSWGQNTGELF
>TRBV19|TRBJ2-2
ASTDIPPAGDTGELF
>TRBV29-1|TRBJ2-7
SVGNDYEQY
>TRBV28|TRBJ1-5
ASSPGTAYQPQH
>TRBV29-1|TRBJ1-1
SVEKGLNTEAF
>TRBV6-1|TRBJ2-1
ASSEIGLPSEQF
>TRBV7-3|TRBJ2-3
ASSKTSGGSSLTDTQY
>TRBV5-1|TRBJ2-2
ASSPGSGGNTGELF
>TRBV11-2|TRBJ2-3
ASKRSGTGYGDTQY
>TRBV5-1|TRBJ2-3
ASSSGQAPSTDTQY
>TRBV7-3|TRBJ2-2
ASSPLGADGELF
>TRBV29-1|TRBJ1-3
SVAGTDSGNTIY
>TRBV19|TRBJ2-3
ASSIGQGAKDTQY
>TRBV20-1|TRBJ2-2
SVSGPNTGELF
>TRBV28|TRBJ2-3
ASSLDIDTQY